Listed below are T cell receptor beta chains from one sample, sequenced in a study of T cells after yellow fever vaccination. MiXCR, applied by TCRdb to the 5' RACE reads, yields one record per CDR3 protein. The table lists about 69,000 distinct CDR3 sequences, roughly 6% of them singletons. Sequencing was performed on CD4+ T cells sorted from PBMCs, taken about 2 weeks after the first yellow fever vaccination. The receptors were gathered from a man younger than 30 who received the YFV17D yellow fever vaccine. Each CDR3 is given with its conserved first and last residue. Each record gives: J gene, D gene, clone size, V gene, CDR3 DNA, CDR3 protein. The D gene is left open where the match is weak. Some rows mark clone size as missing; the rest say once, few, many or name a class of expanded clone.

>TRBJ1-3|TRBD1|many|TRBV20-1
TGCAGTGCTAGAGAGAGGACAGGGAGATCTGGAAACACCATATATTTT
CSARERTGRSGNTIYF
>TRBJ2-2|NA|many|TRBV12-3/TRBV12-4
TGTGCCAGCAGCTTAGCGTGGGGGGGGCACACCGGGGAGCTGTTTTTT
CASSLAWGGHTGELFF
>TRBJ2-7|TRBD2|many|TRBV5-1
TGCGCCAGCATGAGCCGGGGGGACGACGAGCAGTACTTC
CASMSRGDDEQYF
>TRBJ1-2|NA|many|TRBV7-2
TGTGCCAGCTCCCCCCACGCGAACTATGGCTACACCTTC
CASSPHANYGYTF
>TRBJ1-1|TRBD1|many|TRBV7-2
TGTGCCAGCAGCGGTCAGGGGGCGGGCACTGAAGCTTTCTTT
CASSGQGAGTEAFF
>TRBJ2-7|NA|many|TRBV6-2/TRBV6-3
TGTGCCAGCGAGCAACAGGGCCGTGGCTACGAGCAGTACTTC
CASEQQGRGYEQYF
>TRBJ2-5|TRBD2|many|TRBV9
TGTGCCAGCAGCGTAGCTGGGACTAGCCTAAAAGAGACCCAGTACTTC
CASSVAGTSLKETQYF
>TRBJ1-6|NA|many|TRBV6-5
TGTGCCAGCAGTTACTCGACTCGTCCTAATTCACCCCTCCACTTT
CASSYSTRPNSPLHF
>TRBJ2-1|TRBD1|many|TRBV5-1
TGCGCCAGCAGCCGGGGACCCGGGACAGGTTACAATGAGCAGTTCTTC
CASSRGPGTGYNEQFF
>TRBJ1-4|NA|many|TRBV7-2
TGTGCCAGCAGCTTACACTCCGTCCCAATGAGTGAAAAACTGTTTTTT
CASSLHSVPMSEKLFF
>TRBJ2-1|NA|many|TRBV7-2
TGTGCCAGCAGCCTTGCCCCTTCGGTTGAGCAGTTCTTC
CASSLAPSVEQFF
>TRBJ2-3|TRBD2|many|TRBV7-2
TGTGCCAGCAGCTCCGGGACTAGCGGCACAGATACGCAGTATTTT
CASSSGTSGTDTQYF
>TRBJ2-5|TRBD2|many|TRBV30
TGTGCCTGGGGCAGCGGGGGGCCTGGAGAGACCCAGTACTTC
CAWGSGGPGETQYF
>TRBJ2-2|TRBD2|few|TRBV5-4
TGTGCCAGCAGCCCCTGGGGGGGTGCGAACACCGGGGAGCTGTTTTTT
CASSPWGGANTGELFF
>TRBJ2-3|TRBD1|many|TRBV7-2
TGTGCCAGCAGTCCCGACAGGGGTGGCACAGATACGCAGTATTTT
CASSPDRGGTDTQYF
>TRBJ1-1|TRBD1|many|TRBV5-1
TGCGCCAGCAGCTTGGGGGACAGGGGGTCAGCTTTCTTT
CASSLGDRGSAFF
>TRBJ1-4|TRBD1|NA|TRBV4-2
TGTGCCAGCAGCCCGGACAGGGGGCGTCCTAATGAAAAACTGTTTTTT
CASSPDRGRPNEKLFF
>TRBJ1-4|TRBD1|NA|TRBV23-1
TGCGCCAGCAGTCCTACACGCTCCCCGGGACAGGGCCCTGAAAAACTGTTTTTT
CASSPTRSPGQGPEKLFF
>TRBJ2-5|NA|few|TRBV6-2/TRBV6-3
TGTGCCAGCAGTCACAGTGAGACCCAGTACTTC
CASSHSETQYF
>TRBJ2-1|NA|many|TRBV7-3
TGTGCCAGCAGCGCAACCGGGATGTACAATGAGCAGTTCTTC
CASSATGMYNEQFF
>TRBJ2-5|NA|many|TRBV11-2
TGTGCCAGCAGCTACGGACGGACGGAGACCCAGTACTTC
CASSYGRTETQYF
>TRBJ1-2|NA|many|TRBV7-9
TGTGCCAGCAGCCCAGACATCTATGGCTACACCTTC
CASSPDIYGYTF
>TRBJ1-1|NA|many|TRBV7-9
TGTGCCAGCAGCTTAGTTGGGCTACACCCTCCCCCTTTCTTT
CASSLVGLHPPPFF
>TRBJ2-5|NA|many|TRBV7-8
TGTGCCAGCAGCGGCCGCCGGGACATCACTCTAGCGACCCAGTACTTC
CASSGRRDITLATQYF
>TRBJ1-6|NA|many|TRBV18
TGTGCCAGCTCTCTAAGCGTGGGGGAAAATTCACCCCTCCACTTT
CASSLSVGENSPLHF
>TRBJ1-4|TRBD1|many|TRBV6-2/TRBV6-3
TGTGCCAGCAGTTACTCGAGGGACAGGGGCGGAAAACTGTTTTTT
CASSYSRDRGGKLFF
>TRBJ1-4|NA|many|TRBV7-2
TGTGCCAGCAGCCGAGGACAGACTAAACATGAAAAACTGTTTTTT
CASSRGQTKHEKLFF